The 29 T cell receptor beta chains below come from one sample, sequenced in a study of technical replicates of blood from several donors. Method: immunoSEQ multiplex PCR; TCRdb's copy keeps in-frame clones and lacks some. This table holds some 49,000 clones, about 93% found once. Sequencing was performed on PBMCs. The receptors come from a human donor in good health. Some clones in this sample may be carry-over from other donors' samples.

The V gene is TRBV7-9, the J gene TRBJ2-7; 8 nucleotides match TRBD2. V lost 4 bases and J lost 7; bases outside the gene matches: 9. CDR3 length: 14 amino acids. CDR1 SEHNR and CDR2 FQNEAQ come from the germline V gene (reference sequence). DNA of the CDR3: TGTGCCAGCAGCTCCTCGGGGGGGCCGGGGGAGCAGTACTTC. Translating it yields CASSSSGGPGEQYF.

The V and J genes are TRBV7-2 and TRBJ2-3, with 7 nucleotides matching TRBD2. CDR1 and CDR2 from the germline V gene are SGHTA and FQGNSA. This CDR3 is built from 15 residues. V lost 0 bases and J lost 5; bases outside the gene matches: 5. CDR3 sequence reads: CASSLALRELDTQYF. The CDR3 region has the DNA TGTGCCAGCAGCTTAGCCTTGCGGGAGCTAGATACGCAGTATTTT.

The J gene is TRBJ2-5, the V gene TRBV7-9, with TRBD2 as a possible D gene (5 bases). Germline V lookup: CDR1 SEHNR, CDR2 FQNEAQ (reference sequence). This CDR3 has 16 residues. The V gene lost 5 bases and the J gene lost 4 bases, with 20 bases spanning the gap. The CDR3 DNA is TGTGCCAGCAGCCCTTCGCCCTCCGGGGTAGGAGAGACCCAGTACTTC. It specifies CASSPSPSGVGETQYF. Using reference TRBV7-9 and TRBJ2-5 for the parts outside the CDR3, the full variable domain is DTGVSQNPRHKITKRGQNVTFRCDPISEHNRLYWYRQTLGQGPEFLTYFQNEAQLEKSRLLSDRFSAERPKGSFSTLEIQRTEQGDSAMYLCASSPSPSGVGETQYFGPGTRLLVL.

The chain combines TRBV5-1 with TRBJ2-3; TRBD2 matches 9 bases. Germline V gene sequence: CDR1 SGHRS, CDR2 YFSETQ. There are 15 residues in the CDR3. Losses at the gene ends were 0 bases for V and 3 bases for J; bases not matched to a gene: 2. This chain's CDR3 is CASSLGTSATDTQYF. DNA of the CDR3: TGCGCCAGCAGCTTGGGGACTAGCGCGACAGATACGCAGTATTTT.

V usage is TRBV7-9 and J usage is TRBJ2-7; TRBD1 aligns across 7 bases. CDR1 SEHNR and CDR2 FQNEAQ come from the germline V gene (reference sequence). The CDR3 is 14 amino acids. The V gene end was trimmed by 1 base and the J gene end by 5 bases; junction bases not matched to a gene: 5. DNA for the CDR3: TGTGCCAGCAGCTTAGGTGGGACAGCCGACGAGCAGTACTTC. Translation gives CASSLGGTADEQYF. The full variable domain, in which reference TRBV7-9 and TRBJ2-7 provide the parts outside the CDR3, is DTGVSQNPRHKITKRGQNVTFRCDPISEHNRLYWYRQTLGQGPEFLTYFQNEAQLEKSRLLSDRFSAERPKGSFSTLEIQRTEQGDSAMYLCASSLGGTADEQYFGPGTRLTVT.

The chain employs TRBV7-9 and TRBJ2-1; TRBD1 aligns across 11 bases. The CDR3 spans 15 residues. Germline V lookup: CDR1 SEHNR, CDR2 FQNEAQ (reference sequence). Trimming at V came to 4 bases and at J to 7 bases, leaving 6 bases not matched to a gene. Here the CDR3 DNA reads TGTGCCAGCAGCTCCGGGACAGGGGGGGGAAATGAGCAGTTCTTC. Protein sequence: CASSSGTGGGNEQFF.

This chain connects TRBV11-1 to TRBJ2-3; D ambiguous. The CDR3 is 13 residues long. Germline lookup yields CDR1 SGHAT and CDR2 FQDESV (reference sequence). Between the trimmed V and J ends, which lost 2 bases and 6 bases, there was a span of 9 bases. The CDR3 protein is CASSLSIADTQYF. The CDR3 region has the DNA TGTGCCAGCAGCTTATCAATCGCGGATACGCAGTATTTT.

The V and J genes are TRBV6-5 and TRBJ2-4; 9 positions match TRBD1. The CDR3 runs 16 residues. CDR1 MNHEY and CDR2 SVGAGI come from the germline V gene. The V gene end was trimmed by 4 bases and the J gene end by 9 bases; junction bases not matched to a gene: 13. CDR3 coding DNA: TGTGCCAGCAGTTCACCGGACAGGGGCCGAGGGAGCATTCAGTACTTC. This translates into CASSSPDRGRGSIQYF.

The rearrangement joins TRBV30 to TRBJ1-1; D gene unclear. This CDR3 has 11 residues. Trimming pared 8 bases from V and 11 bases from J, leaving 18 bases between. Germline assignment: CDR1 GTSNPN and CDR2 SVGIG (reference sequence). The CDR3 DNA sequence: TGTGCCCGCAAGGGAGTAATGGGGGCTTTCTTT. Translation gives CARKGVMGAFF.

The J gene is TRBJ2-7, the V gene TRBV12-5; the D gene is possibly TRBD2 (6 bases). Germline CDR1 and CDR2: LGHNT and FRNRAP. Trimming removed 7 bases from V and 0 bases from J, with 13 bases in between. The CDR3 is 14 residues long. CDR3 sequence: CASAPPGSSYEQYF. In DNA, the CDR3 is TGTGCTAGTGCCCCCCCCGGGAGCTCCTACGAGCAGTACTTC.

The rearrangement joins TRBV11-2 to TRBJ2-5; a possible D gene is TRBD2 (5 bases). This CDR3 contains 14 residues. V lost 5 bases and J lost 0, with 10 bases in between. CDR1 is SGHAT and CDR2 is FQNNGV in the germline V gene. CDR3 coding DNA: TGTGCCAGCAGCCCCTTAGCGTACCAAGAGACCCAGTACTTC. Protein sequence: CASSPLAYQETQYF.

This clone came up once. The V and J genes are TRBV30 and TRBJ2-2, with 14 bases aligning to TRBD2. The CDR3 length is 18 residues. Germline trimming cut 0 bases from V and 1 base from J; bases unmatched to any gene: 4. Germline values: CDR1 GTSNPN, CDR2 SVGIG (reference sequence). The CDR3 loop reads CAWSVLGLAGGNTGELFF. The CDR3 DNA reads as TGTGCCTGGAGTGTATTAGGACTAGCGGGAGGGAACACCGGGGAGCTGTTTTTT.

The V gene is TRBV6-5, the J gene TRBJ2-7; 9 nucleotides agree with TRBD2. The germline gives CDR1 MNHEY, CDR2 SVGAGI. The V and J ends lost 2 bases and 3 bases, in that order; junction bases with no gene match: 5. The CDR3 loop spans 15 amino acids. For the CDR3, the DNA is TGTGCCAGCAGTTACGTGGCGGGAGGGTTCTACGAGCAGTACTTC. Its protein product is CASSYVAGGFYEQYF.

There are a few counts of this clone. The genes are TRBV2 and TRBJ2-7; the match to TRBD1 covers 9 bases. Germline CDR1 and CDR2: SNHLY and FYNNEI. V lost 5 bases, J lost 5 bases, and 7 bases stayed unmatched. The length of the CDR3 is 14 residues. CDR3 sequence reads: CASSPGQGYHEQYF. CDR3 bases: TGTGCCAGCAGTCCGGGACAGGGATACCACGAGCAGTACTTC.

V is TRBV5-6 and J is TRBJ2-2; a possible D gene is TRBD2 (5 bases). V was shortened by 5 bases and J by 5 bases, with 10 bases between the two germline ends. The CDR3 sequence is 13 residues long. The germline V gene encodes CDR1 SGHDT and CDR2 YYEEEE. The CDR3 protein is CASRMAGTGELFF. The CDR3 nucleotides read TGTGCCAGCAGAATGGCGGGTACCGGGGAGCTGTTTTTT. Filled out from reference TRBV5-6 and TRBJ2-2, the complete variable domain reads DAGVTQSPTHLIKTRGQQVTLRCSPKSGHDTVSWYQQALGQGPQFIFQYYEEEERQRGNFPDRFSGHQFPNYSSELNVNALLLGDSALYLCASRMAGTGELFFGEGSRLTVL.

Worth noting for this clone: Other nucleotide sequences in the sample specify the same CDR3. The rearrangement joins TRBV30 to TRBJ1-5; TRBD1 matches at 9 bases. Germline V gene data show CDR1 as GTSNPN and CDR2 as SVGIG (reference sequence). The CDR3 has 13 residues. V lost 2 bases, J lost 5 bases, and 1 base stayed unmatched. The CDR3 loop is CAWSRQGDQPQHF. DNA of the CDR3: TGTGCCTGGAGTAGACAGGGGGATCAGCCCCAGCATTTT. The full variable domain, in which reference TRBV30 and TRBJ1-5 provide the parts outside the CDR3, is SQTIHQWPATLVQPVGSPLSLECTVEGTSNPNLYWYRQAAGRGLQLLFYSVGIGQISSEVPQNLSASRPQDRQFILSSKKLLLSDSGFYLCAWSRQGDQPQHFGDGTRLSIL.

CDR3 protein: CASSLAPDSSYEQYF. The CDR3 nucleotides are TGTGCCAGCAGCTTGGCCCCGGACAGTTCCTACGAGCAGTACTTC. The V call is TRBV5-6, the J call TRBJ2-7; D perhaps matches TRBD1 (6 bases). The V and J ends lost 0 bases and 1 base respectively, with 11 bases between them. Germline V gene data show CDR1 as SGHDT and CDR2 as YYEEEE. The length of the CDR3 is 15 residues.

This clone has only one observation. The chain is built from TRBV7-2 and TRBJ1-6, with TRBD1 matching 7 bases. Trimming cost V 1 base and J 7 bases; bases outside gene matches: 4. This CDR3 has 15 amino acids. Germline V lookup: CDR1 SGHTA, CDR2 FQGNSA. The CDR3 DNA follows: TGTGCCAGCAGCTTAGTCAAGGGGGCGAATTCACCCCTCCACTTT. Residues: CASSLVKGANSPLHF.

The chain recombines TRBV18 with TRBJ2-1, with unresolved D. V lost 5 bases to trimming and J lost 6 bases, with 5 bases between them. CDR1 KGHSH and CDR2 LQKENI come from the germline V gene. CDR3 length equals 11 residues. The CDR3 DNA reads as TGTGCCAGCTCATCAATCAATGAGCAGTTCTTC. Translation: CASSSINEQFF.

This chain links TRBV7-9 with TRBJ1-3, with D uncertain. In germline, CDR1 is SEHNR, CDR2 FQNEAQ (reference sequence). V lost 1 base and J 0 bases, leaving 7 bases between the germline ends. This CDR3 spans 15 amino acids. CDR3 protein: CASSLVYSSGNTIYF. CDR3 bases: TGTGCCAGCAGCTTAGTTTACAGCTCTGGAAACACCATATATTTT.

The rearrangement links TRBV7-2 to TRBJ1-5, with 8 bases that match TRBD1. This CDR3 contains 16 residues. Trimming cost V 1 base and J 7 bases; bases outside gene matches: 9. CDR1 is SGHTA, CDR2 FQGNSA, per germline. Here the CDR3 reads CASSLVRAGGGQPQHF. In DNA form, the CDR3 reads TGTGCCAGCAGCTTAGTTCGGGCAGGGGGCGGACAGCCCCAGCATTTT.

The CDR3: CASSRRGGYNEQFF. In DNA, the CDR3 is TGTGCCAGCAGCCGGCGGGGGGGATACAATGAGCAGTTCTTC. This chain uses TRBV6-6 with TRBJ2-1; 9 positions match TRBD2. The CDR3 totals 14 residues. From germline, CDR1 is MNHNY and CDR2 SVGAGI (reference sequence). V shed 6 bases and J 4 bases; nucleotides not matched to a gene: 4.

V and J are TRBV4-2 and TRBJ2-7, with D possibly matching TRBD1 (7 bases). Germline CDR1 reads LGHNA; CDR2 reads YNFKEQ. Trimming took off 1 base at V and 2 bases at J, with 15 bases between the two ends. The CDR3 sequence is 16 residues long. The CDR3 spells CASSQGRGTATYEQYF. CDR3 bases: TGTGCCAGCAGCCAAGGGAGGGGGACAGCCACCTACGAGCAGTACTTC.

A remark on this clone: At one of its ends the junction is not consistent with the germline gene, which may arise from a read error. The chain employs TRBV4-2 and TRBJ2-5, with 7 bases matching TRBD2. Germline assignment: CDR1 LGHNA and CDR2 YNFKEQ. The CDR3 has 13 amino acids. The CDR3 protein is CASSQEPSAGPNF. The CDR3 bases are TGTGCCAGCAGCCAAGAACCGTCAGCGGGGCCTAACTTC.

The chain combines TRBV10-3 with TRBJ1-1, with a possible D match to TRBD1 (5 bases). V was clipped by 6 bases and J by 0 bases, with 17 bases between them. Germline V gene sequence: CDR1 ENHRY, CDR2 SYGVKD. This CDR3 contains 16 residues. CDR3 DNA sequence: TGTGCCATCAGGTGGCGGGACGGATCCATGAACACTGAAGCTTTCTTT. This codes for CAIRWRDGSMNTEAFF.

V gene TRBV21-1 combines with J gene TRBJ1-3. TRBV21-1 is a recognized pseudogene. The CDR3 loop spans 14 amino acids. CDR3: CASSSYGSGNTIYF. Here the CDR3 DNA reads TGTGCCAGCAGCTCGTACGGCTCTGGAAACACCATATATTTT.

The chain has TRBV4-1 and TRBJ1-5; 7 positions match TRBD1. The CDR3 extends over 16 amino acids. Germline loops: CDR1 MGHRA, CDR2 YSYEKL. V lost 0 bases, J lost 1 base, and 3 bases stayed unmatched. For the CDR3, the DNA is TGCGCCAGCAGCCAAGAAGTGACAGGGAGCAATCAGCCCCAGCATTTT. Its translation is CASSQEVTGSNQPQHF.

The rearrangement joins TRBV11-2 to TRBJ1-1; tentative D call: TRBD1 (6 bases). Germline CDR1 is SGHAT and CDR2 is FQNNGV. The CDR3 consists of 14 residues. Trimming shortened V by 3 bases and J by 8 bases, and 16 bases separated the two germline ends. The CDR3 protein is CASSFHSGVEEAFF. CDR3 in DNA: TGTGCCAGCAGCTTCCACTCAGGGGTCGAGGAAGCTTTCTTT.

The CDR3, as DNA: TGTGCCAGCAGCTCGACAGGGGTCGGGTTTGTGGGGACCCAGTACTTC. Encoded protein: CASSSTGVGFVGTQYF. The chain carries TRBV9 and TRBJ2-5, with 8 positions matching TRBD1. Losses at the gene ends were 4 bases for V and 7 bases for J; bases not matched to a gene: 15. The CDR3 covers 16 residues. Germline values: CDR1 SGDLS, CDR2 YYNGEE. The entire variable domain, with the rest obtained from reference TRBV9 and TRBJ2-5, is as follows: DSGVTQTPKHLITATGQRVTLRCSPRSGDLSVYWYQQSLDQGLQFLIQYYNGEERAKGNILERFSAQQFPDLHSELNLSSLELGDSALYFCASSSTGVGFVGTQYFGPGTRLLVL.